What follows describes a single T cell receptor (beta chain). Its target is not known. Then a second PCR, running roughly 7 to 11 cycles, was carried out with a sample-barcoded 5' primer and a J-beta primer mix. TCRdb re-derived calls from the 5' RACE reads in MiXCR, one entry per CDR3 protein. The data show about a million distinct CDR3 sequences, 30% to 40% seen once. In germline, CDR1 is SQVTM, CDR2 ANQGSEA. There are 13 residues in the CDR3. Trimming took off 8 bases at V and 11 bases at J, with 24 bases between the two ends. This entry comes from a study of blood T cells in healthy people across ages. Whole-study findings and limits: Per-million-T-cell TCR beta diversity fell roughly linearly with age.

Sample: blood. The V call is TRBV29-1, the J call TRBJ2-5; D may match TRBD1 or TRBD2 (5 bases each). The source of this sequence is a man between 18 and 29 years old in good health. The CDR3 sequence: CSHRWGNGNEQYF. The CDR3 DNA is TGCAGCCATCGGTGGGGGAACGGCAATGAGCAGTACTTC.